Reported below is one T cell receptor (beta chain). Its antigen remains unknown. This record comes from a study of Ad26.COV2.S vaccination and SARS-CoV-2 variants. Across the whole study: It was the COV1001 Ad26.COV2.S trial arm that included the donor. Each vaccinee took Ad26.COV2.S intramuscularly, once or twice 56 days apart.

Treatment described: roughly 18 received Ad26.COV2.S at low or high dose, single or two shots; about 5 received placebo; per-sample allocation not given. Sampling took place 63 days after the first vaccine or placebo injection. Repertoires were generated with immunoSEQ multiplex PCR, while TCRdb's copy carries only in-frame clones and drops some. This sample has 350,000 to 450,000 clones, with about 85% found just once. Whole-study results and caveats: CD8+ and CD4+ T cells specific for spike reportedly responded with substantial breadth after vaccination.

Unmatched junction bases numbered 6, after V lost 4 bases and J lost 5 bases. This CDR3 contains 14 residues. Germline CDR1 SNHLY, CDR2 FYNNEI. The sequence came from a person between 18 and 60 years old who received the Ad26.COV2.S COVID-19 vaccine or a placebo. The sequenced sample was peripheral blood, obtained in a trial of Ad26.COV2.S vaccine versus placebo. V and J are TRBV2 and TRBJ2-5, with 8 bases matching TRBD2. This chain's CDR3 is CASSAGLAGETQYF. The CDR3 DNA reads TGTGCCAGCAGTGCAGGACTAGCTGGTGAGACCCAGTACTTC.